This entry describes one T cell receptor beta chain. The antigen is undetermined. These data belong to a study of T-cell memory formation after mild COVID-19. Germline V gene lookup returns CDR1 SGHRS and CDR2 YFSETQ. Trimming took 4 bases from V and 7 from J, leaving 8 bases between them. The CDR3 runs to 12 residues. The study, taken as a whole, reports: A balance of CD4 and CD8 characterized clones contracting day 15 to 85, whereas later expanders leaned CD4+. Pre-infection memory showed some responding clones, and this suggested that cross-reactive memory joined.

Each CDR3 protein gets one entry after TCRdb re-called the 5' RACE reads with MiXCR. The table has approximately 340,000 distinct CDR3 sequences, around 15% seen once. This receptor was identified in a man younger than 35 who had mild COVID-19 (a few samples of this study predate the infection). Cell type and time point are not known. The sequencing sample was made of PBMCs or a T cell subset sorted from them (not recorded which). The rearrangement joins TRBV5-1 to TRBJ2-2; tentatively, D is TRBD2 (5 bases). The CDR3 nucleotides read TGCGCCAGCAGCCCTACTAGCGGGGAGCTGTTTTTT. Its protein is CASSPTSGELFF.